This TCR beta chain was identified in a study of CD8 T cells in ankylosing spondylitis. Trimming took off 3 bases at V and 5 bases at J, with 12 bases between the two ends. The CDR3 has 14 amino acids. Overall study results and limits: Peripheral blood samples showed relatively rare disease-linked clones, and these clones were CD8+.

Many counts were recorded for this clonotype. Antigen unknown. Using its own MiXCR run on the 5' RACE reads, TCRdb lists one record per CDR3 protein. The sample lists 250,000 or so distinct CDR3 sequences, roughly a quarter occurring once. The receptor was derived from a male donor with ankylosing spondylitis or in good health (not recorded which). Sequencing input: blood, either unsorted or a sorted T cell fraction (not recorded which). The chain carries TRBV12-3 or TRBV12-4 and TRBJ2-3; a possible D gene is TRBD2 (7 bases). CDR3: CASSFGGGGDTQYF. The CDR3 DNA follows: TGTGCCAGCAGTTTTGGCGGGGGCGGAGATACGCAGTATTTT.